Each of the 32 T cell receptor beta chains below was sequenced from the same sample in a study of T-cell memory formation after mild COVID-19. TCRdb reanalysed the 5' RACE reads using MiXCR and keeps one entry per CDR3 protein. The sample consists of roughly 400,000 distinct CDR3 sequences, about a sixth of them appearing once. What was sequenced was PBMCs or a T cell subset sorted from them (not recorded which). These receptors were obtained from a man aged 18 to 29 who had mild COVID-19 (a few samples of this study predate the infection). Cell type and time point are not known.

The chain joins TRBV7-2 to TRBJ1-2; TRBD1 might be the D (5 bases). V lost 4 bases to trimming and J lost 8 bases, with 14 bases between them. Per germline, CDR1 SGHTA and CDR2 FQGNSA. The CDR3 is 13 amino acids. CDR3 sequence reads: CASSYRDGRGYTF. CDR3 nucleotide sequence: TGTGCCAGCAGCTACCGGGACGGCCGAGGCTACACCTTC.

This clonotype was observed a few times. DNA for the CDR3: TGTGCCAGCAGTCCCGGGACACCCCTTCAGGGCACTGAAGCTTTCTTT. Protein: CASSPGTPLQGTEAFF. The chain employs TRBV27 and TRBJ1-1; tentative D call: TRBD1 (6 bases). Trimming shortened V by 5 bases and J by 4 bases, and 20 bases separated the two germline ends. The length of the CDR3 is 16 residues. Per the germline V gene, CDR1 is MNHEY and CDR2 is SMNVEV (reference sequence).

The V gene is TRBV4-1, the J gene TRBJ2-5; the match to TRBD2 covers 7 bases. Germline-derived CDR1 and CDR2 are MGHRA and YSYEKL. After removal of 0 bases from V and 5 bases from J, the junction contained 3 bases not matched to a gene. CDR3 length equals 14 residues. CDR3 sequence (DNA): TGCGCCAGCAGCCAAGATTGGGGGGGTGAGACCCAGTACTTC. The encoded protein is CASSQDWGGETQYF.

This clonotype was observed a few times. The chain uses TRBV29-1 and TRBJ1-1; weak D call: TRBD1 (6 bases). CDR3 size: 15 residues. V dropped 0 bases and J dropped 5 bases, with 16 bases sitting between them. Germline CDR1 SQVTM, CDR2 ANQGSEA. The chain's CDR3 is CSVEDQGGRGTEAFF. CDR3 in DNA: TGCAGCGTTGAAGATCAAGGGGGGCGCGGGACTGAAGCTTTCTTT.

The chain combines TRBV2 with TRBJ2-1; no clear D. CDR1 and CDR2 from the germline V gene are SNHLY and FYNNEI. The CDR3 has 13 amino acids. Trimming removed 2 bases at V and 6 bases at J, with 8 bases between. CDR3 nucleotides: TGTGCCAGCAGTGAATCAACCCGCAATGAGCAGTTCTTC. The encoded protein is CASSESTRNEQFF. Based on the CDR3 plus reference TRBV2 and TRBJ2-1, the full variable domain is EPEVTQTPSHQVTQMGQEVILRCVPISNHLYFYWYRQILGQKVEFLVSFYNNEISEKSEIFDDQFSVERPDGSNFTLKIRSTKLEDSAMYFCASSESTRNEQFFGPGTRLTVL.

This clonotype came up many times. This chain joins TRBV18 and TRBJ2-1, with 8 nucleotides matching TRBD1. There are 15 residues in the CDR3. J was trimmed by 7 bases and V by 4 bases; bases with no gene match: 9. CDR1 KGHSH and CDR2 LQKENI come from the germline V gene. This CDR3 reads CASSLRETGVNEQFF. CDR3 DNA: TGTGCCAGCTCACTGAGGGAGACAGGGGTAAATGAGCAGTTCTTC.

This sequence joins TRBV5-1 and TRBJ1-1; D unclear. Germline values: CDR1 SGHRS, CDR2 YFSETQ. Trimming stripped 2 bases from V and 1 base from J, with 9 bases between. This CDR3 comprises 14 residues. Here the CDR3 reads CASSLQKPNTEAFF. The CDR3 coding sequence is TGCGCCAGCAGCTTACAGAAGCCGAACACTGAAGCTTTCTTT.

This clonotype was detected only a few times. This chain connects TRBV6-5 to TRBJ2-1; maybe TRBD2 (6 bases). CDR1 and CDR2 from the germline V gene are MNHEY and SVGAGI. Trimming stripped 2 bases from V and 7 bases from J, with 9 bases between. The CDR3 extends over 13 amino acids. Here the CDR3 DNA reads TGTGCCAGCAGTTACGAGGGGAGGAATGAGCAGTTCTTC. It translates to CASSYEGRNEQFF.

The rearrangement links TRBV11-2 to TRBJ1-5, with 11 nucleotides matching TRBD1. The V gene end was trimmed by 5 bases and the J gene end by 5 bases; junction bases not matched to a gene: 5. The CDR3 runs 15 residues. Germline CDR1 and CDR2: SGHAT and FQNNGV. The CDR3 coding sequence is TGTGCCAGCAGCCGGGGACAGGGGGAGCATCAGCCCCAGCATTTT. Residues: CASSRGQGEHQPQHF.

The gene calls are TRBV6-6 and TRBJ2-5, with D possibly TRBD2 on 6 matching bases. The CDR3 is made up of 16 amino acids. The germline gives CDR1 MNHNY, CDR2 SVGAGI (reference sequence). V was cut by 6 bases and J by 2 bases, with 19 bases left in between. CDR3 bases: TGTGCCAGCAGGGGAAAGACTAGATATGTTCAAGAGACCCAGTACTTC. Its translation is CASRGKTRYVQETQYF.

V and J are TRBV7-2 and TRBJ1-1; no definite D call. Per the germline V gene, CDR1 is SGHTA and CDR2 is FQGNSA. The CDR3 is 13 amino acids. The V end lost 4 bases, the J end lost 1 base, and 7 bases lay between the germline ends. CDR3 nucleotides: TGTGCCAGCAGCTCCATCGGGAACACTGAAGCTTTCTTT. It yields the protein CASSSIGNTEAFF.

Only a few counts were recorded for this clonotype. The chain employs TRBV5-1 and TRBJ2-7, with D possibly TRBD1 on 5 matching bases. The CDR3 runs 14 residues. Germline loops: CDR1 SGHRS, CDR2 YFSETQ. V was shortened by 2 bases and J by 4 bases, with 13 bases between the two germline ends. DNA of the CDR3: TGCGCCAGCAGCTTCCAGGGTGTCGGTTACGAGCAGTACGTC. This codes for CASSFQGVGYEQYV.

The rearrangement uses TRBV9 and TRBJ2-1; weak D call: TRBD1 (5 bases). The CDR3 contains 14 residues. CDR1 is SGDLS, CDR2 YYNGEE, per germline. V gave up 0 bases and J gave up 8 bases, with 12 bases separating them. The CDR3 coding sequence is TGTGCCAGCAGCGTAGGGCCAGGGTGGGATGAGCAGTTCTTC. Its protein product is CASSVGPGWDEQFF.

V and J are TRBV6-6 and TRBJ1-1, with D tentatively TRBD1 (5 bases). Trimming stripped 4 bases from V and 3 bases from J, with 12 bases between. The CDR3 sequence is 14 residues long. Per germline, CDR1 MNHNY and CDR2 SVGAGI (reference sequence). The CDR3 sequence is CASSSKGLHTEAFF. In DNA form, the CDR3 reads TGTGCCAGCAGTTCCAAGGGACTGCACACTGAAGCTTTCTTT.

In its sample, this clonotype was seen many times. The rearrangement links TRBV28 to TRBJ1-5; D is perhaps TRBD1 (6 bases). Germline CDR1 reads MDHEN; CDR2 reads SYDVKM. Trimming stripped 5 bases from V and 7 bases from J, with 12 bases between. CDR3 length equals 13 residues. CDR3 residues: CASSPQGWQPQHF. CDR3 DNA sequence: TGTGCCAGCAGTCCACAGGGATGGCAGCCCCAGCATTTT.

This clonotype was detected only a few times. The chain carries TRBV7-9 and TRBJ2-7; no reliable D call. V lost 5 bases to trimming and J lost 2 bases, with 7 bases between them. CDR3 length: 12 residues. Germline CDR1 reads SEHNR; CDR2 reads FQNEAQ (reference sequence). CDR3 sequence: CASSPTPYEQYF. CDR3 nucleotides: TGTGCCAGCAGCCCCACGCCCTACGAGCAGTACTTC.

The chain links TRBV20-1 to TRBJ1-3; D remains ambiguous. The germline gives CDR1 DFQATT, CDR2 SNEGSKA (reference sequence). The CDR3 runs to 13 residues. V lost 1 base to trimming and J lost 0 bases, with 4 bases between them. CDR3: CSARVGSGNTIYF. CDR3 DNA: TGCAGTGCTAGAGTGGGCTCTGGAAACACCATATATTTT.

This clonotype was picked up a small number of times. The chain is built from TRBV2 and TRBJ1-2; unclear D gene. The CDR3 length is 14 residues. Per the germline V gene, CDR1 is SNHLY and CDR2 is FYNNEI. V was shortened by 2 bases and J by 7 bases, with 14 bases between the two germline ends. The CDR3 DNA reads as TGTGCCAGCAGTGAACAAGAGGGAATCGGTGGCTACACCTTC. This encodes CASSEQEGIGGYTF.

The chain has TRBV6-2 or TRBV6-3 and TRBJ2-1, with D possibly being TRBD1 or TRBD2 (5 bases each). Per the germline V gene, CDR1 is MNHEY and CDR2 is SVGEGT. The V end was cut by 0 bases, the J end by 4 bases, with 7 bases between. CDR3 length: 14 residues. CDR3: CASSYSGEYNEQFF. DNA of the CDR3: TGTGCCAGCAGTTACTCGGGGGAGTACAATGAGCAGTTCTTC.

The V call is TRBV27, the J call TRBJ1-4; a weak D match, TRBD1 (5 bases). V lost 5 bases and J 8 bases, leaving 15 bases between the germline ends. CDR1 and CDR2 from the germline V gene are MNHEY and SMNVEV (reference sequence). This CDR3 is 14 amino acids long. Here the CDR3 reads CASSRGQREEKLFF. CDR3 bases: TGTGCCAGCAGTCGCGGACAAAGGGAGGAAAAACTGTTTTTT.

The chain combines TRBV28 with TRBJ2-7; D may be TRBD2 (5 bases). In germline, CDR1 is MDHEN, CDR2 SYDVKM. Trimming shortened V by 3 bases and J by 2 bases, and 11 bases separated the two germline ends. This CDR3 has 14 residues. In DNA form, the CDR3 reads TGTGCCAGCAGTTTCGGACTGAGCACCTACGAGCAGTACGTC. Protein sequence: CASSFGLSTYEQYV.

The CDR3 DNA is TGTGCCAGCAGCTATGACAGGGGGAACATTCAGTACTTC. This translates into CASSYDRGNIQYF. The V gene is TRBV7-2, the J gene TRBJ2-4; 9 bases line up with TRBD1. Germline assignment: CDR1 SGHTA and CDR2 FQGNSA. This CDR3 is built from 13 residues. Trimming at V came to 4 bases and at J to 7 bases, leaving 2 bases not matched to a gene.

The rearrangement joins TRBV7-6 to TRBJ2-1, with no clear D. Per the germline V gene, CDR1 is SGHVS and CDR2 is FNYEAQ. V was clipped by 1 base and J by 10 bases, with 11 bases between them. The CDR3 loop spans 13 amino acids. The DNA for the CDR3 is TGTGCCAGCAGCTTAGAGTGGTCGGCCGAGCAGTTCTTC. Protein: CASSLEWSAEQFF.

This clonotype turned up a few times. The chain combines TRBV20-1 with TRBJ1-2; the D gene is possibly TRBD1 (6 bases). CDR1 and CDR2 from the germline V gene are DFQATT and SNEGSKA (reference sequence). V lost 5 bases, J lost 11 bases, and 21 bases lay in between. The CDR3 loop spans 13 amino acids. CDR3 residues: CSASQTGHRGYTF. The CDR3 nucleotides are TGCAGTGCTTCGCAGACAGGCCATAGAGGGTACACCTTC.

V is TRBV13 and J is TRBJ2-1, with TRBD2 identical over 13 bases. V lost 6 bases to trimming and J lost 10 bases; unmatched junction nucleotides: 9. Germline CDR1 reads PRHDT; CDR2 reads FYEKMQ (reference sequence). The CDR3 length is 15 residues. The CDR3 spells CASSPPGLAGAEQFF. CDR3 nucleotides: TGTGCCAGCAGTCCTCCTGGACTAGCGGGGGCCGAGCAGTTCTTC. The full variable domain, its missing parts supplied by reference TRBV13 and TRBJ2-1, is AAGVIQSPRHLIKEKRETATLKCYPIPRHDTVYWYQQGPGQDPQFLISFYEKMQSDKGSIPDRFSAQQFSDYHSELNMSSLELGDSALYFCASSPPGLAGAEQFFGPGTRLTVL.

The rearrangement links TRBV20-1 to TRBJ1-2; 9 positions match TRBD1. This CDR3 is built from 14 residues. Germline CDR1 is DFQATT and CDR2 is SNEGSKA (reference sequence). The ends lost 3 bases at V and 7 bases at J; junction bases unmatched: 9. CDR3 region: CSARRQGVMGGYTF. CDR3 nucleotide sequence: TGCAGTGCTAGGAGACAGGGGGTTATGGGTGGCTACACCTTC.

In its sample, this clonotype was seen many times. The chain employs TRBV20-1 and TRBJ2-3, with unresolved D. V lost 5 bases and J 1 base, leaving 10 bases between the germline ends. CDR3 length: 13 amino acids. CDR1 DFQATT and CDR2 SNEGSKA come from the germline V gene (reference sequence). CDR3 protein: CSARGVGTDTQYF. Written as DNA, the CDR3 is TGCAGTGCTCGAGGAGTTGGCACAGATACGCAGTATTTT.

This clonotype has a handful of counts. The rearrangement uses TRBV7-9 and TRBJ2-7; 11 positions agree with TRBD2. The germline gives CDR1 SEHNR, CDR2 FQNEAQ (reference sequence). CDR3 length equals 15 residues. V gave up 5 bases and J gave up 1 base; unmatched junction bases: 4. The CDR3 coding sequence is TGTGCCAGCAGCCCCGTAGCGGGGGGGTCCTACGAGCAGTACGTC. It yields the protein CASSPVAGGSYEQYV.

The chain carries TRBV6-6 and TRBJ2-4; D possibly uses TRBD1 or TRBD2 (5 bases each). Germline V gene sequence: CDR1 MNHNY, CDR2 SVGAGI (reference sequence). CDR3 length: 15 residues. The ends were cut back, 6 bases at V and 3 bases at J, with 15 bases in the middle. In DNA, the CDR3 is TGTGCCAGCAGCCCACCGGGGACGAGCAAAAACATTCAGTACTTC. Translation gives CASSPPGTSKNIQYF.

The table lists this clonotype with a few counts. CDR3 region: CASSEPHLGGGTDTQYF. CDR3 DNA: TGCGCCAGCAGTGAGCCTCACTTGGGGGGCGGCACAGATACGCAGTATTTT. This chain links TRBV10-2 with TRBJ2-3; D might be TRBD1 or TRBD2, each matching 6 bases. CDR1 and CDR2 from the germline V gene are WSHSY and SAAADI. There are 17 residues in the CDR3. With 2 bases removed from V and 1 base from J, the gap between germline ends came to 16 bases.

This clonotype was observed a few times. The chain recombines TRBV29-1 with TRBJ2-7; 11 bases fit TRBD1. CDR1 and CDR2 from the germline V gene are SQVTM and ANQGSEA. CDR3 length: 14 amino acids. The junction had 4 bases not matched to a gene; V was cut back by 3 bases and J by 3 bases. CDR3 in amino acids: CSVEGGTGGYEQYF. The CDR3 DNA reads TGCAGCGTTGAGGGTGGGACAGGGGGCTACGAGCAGTACTTC.

The chain combines TRBV5-1 with TRBJ2-3; D unclear. Trimming removed 5 bases from V and 5 bases from J, with 15 bases in between. Germline V lookup: CDR1 SGHRS, CDR2 YFSETQ. The CDR3 consists of 14 residues. CDR3 amino acids: CASSQDVSIDTQYF. In nucleotides, the CDR3 is TGCGCCAGCAGTCAGGATGTTTCGATAGATACGCAGTATTTT.